These 23 T cell receptor beta chains were all obtained from the same sample, sequenced in a study of identical twins. TCRdb reprocessed the 5' RACE reads via MiXCR and lists one record per CDR3 protein. The sample has roughly 290,000 distinct CDR3 sequences; more than 6.5% are singletons. These data are also associated with another study on yellow fever vaccine responses in identical twins.

Sequenced input: memory (CD45RO+) T cells sorted from blood. These receptors were obtained from a woman aged 18-30 years in good health.

This clonotype was counted a few times. The genes are TRBV10-1 and TRBJ2-1; 7 bases match TRBD1. The ends lost 3 bases at V and 5 bases at J; junction bases unmatched: 4. The CDR3 contains 14 residues. In germline, CDR1 is WNHNN, CDR2 SYGVQD (reference sequence). CDR3 protein: CASSDVGQNNEQFF. CDR3 coding DNA: TGCGCCAGCAGTGACGTGGGACAGAACAATGAGCAGTTCTTC.

In this sample, this clonotype turned up many times. The chain employs TRBV6-1 and TRBJ2-5; D is unresolved. The germline gives CDR1 MNHNS, CDR2 SASEGT. The CDR3 contains 13 residues. Trimming left V 7 bases short and J 1 base short, with 10 bases between. The CDR3 spells CASIAPGQETQYF. The CDR3 DNA reads as TGTGCCAGCATCGCGCCAGGCCAAGAGACCCAGTACTTC.

This clonotype was detected ten times or more. The chain has TRBV20-1 and TRBJ2-7, with D possibly TRBD1 on 5 matching bases. Germline-derived CDR1 and CDR2 are DFQATT and SNEGSKA (reference sequence). The CDR3 sequence is 14 residues long. V shed 3 bases and J shed 0 bases, with 12 bases lying between them. The CDR3 protein is CSASDGAFSYEQYV. The CDR3 DNA reads as TGCAGTGCTAGTGATGGGGCCTTCTCCTACGAGCAGTACGTC.

This clonotype was detected ten times or more. The chain links TRBV6-5 to TRBJ2-7; D is perhaps TRBD2 (5 bases). This CDR3 is 17 amino acids long. Germline CDR1 is MNHEY and CDR2 is SVGAGI. The V gene lost 5 bases and the J gene lost 2 bases, with 22 bases spanning the gap. CDR3 residues: CASSPLQVLTGTYEQYF. CDR3 coding DNA: TGTGCCAGCAGTCCATTGCAGGTCCTAACGGGGACCTACGAGCAGTACTTC.

The chain carries TRBV5-1 and TRBJ2-5, with a weak D call TRBD1 (6 bases). The germline CDR1 and CDR2 sequences are SGHRS and YFSETQ. The CDR3 loop spans 15 amino acids. The V end was cut by 1 base, the J end by 3 bases, with 13 bases between. The CDR3 loop reads CASSLSSGTKETQYF. Written as DNA, the CDR3 is TGCGCCAGCAGCTTGTCGTCAGGGACAAAAGAGACCCAGTACTTC.

The chain employs TRBV7-9 and TRBJ2-3; TRBD2 matches 9 bases. Germline V lookup: CDR1 SEHNR, CDR2 FQNEAQ (reference sequence). V lost 5 bases to trimming and J lost 4 bases; unmatched junction nucleotides: 7. This CDR3 region has 15 residues. The CDR3 region has the DNA TGTGCCAGCAGCCGAATAGCGGGAGATTCAGATACGCAGTATTTT. As protein: CASSRIAGDSDTQYF.

V gene TRBV11-2 combines with J gene TRBJ1-1; weak D call: TRBD1 (6 bases). V was cut by 5 bases and J by 1 base, with 17 bases left in between. Germline V lookup: CDR1 SGHAT, CDR2 FQNNGV. This CDR3 contains 16 residues. The CDR3 spells CASSVAGVGPNTEAFF. CDR3 sequence (DNA): TGTGCCAGCAGCGTTGCAGGGGTGGGCCCGAACACTGAAGCTTTCTTT.

This clonotype has more than one count but fewer than ten. This sequence joins TRBV5-1 and TRBJ2-1; TRBD1 might be the D (5 bases). Trimming cost V 0 bases and J 2 bases, with 12 bases left between them. The CDR3 sequence is 16 residues long. Per the germline V gene, CDR1 is SGHRS and CDR2 is YFSETQ. The CDR3 sequence is CASSLVAGFAYNEQFF. The CDR3 bases are TGCGCCAGCAGCTTGGTAGCAGGGTTCGCCTACAATGAGCAGTTCTTC. The full variable domain, its missing parts supplied by reference TRBV5-1 and TRBJ2-1, is KAGVTQTPRYLIKTRGQQVTLSCSPISGHRSVSWYQQTPGQGLQFLFEYFSETQRNKGNFPGRFSGRQFSNSRSEMNVSTLELGDSALYLCASSLVAGFAYNEQFFGPGTRLTVL.

The chain joins TRBV18 to TRBJ2-3; 11 bases are a match to TRBD2. CDR3 size: 16 residues. The germline gives CDR1 KGHSH, CDR2 LQKENI. V was pared by 0 bases and J by 6 bases, with 5 bases of the junction left unmatched. The CDR3 spells CASSPPSGTSGDTQYF. Here the CDR3 DNA reads TGTGCCAGCTCACCACCGTCCGGGACTAGCGGCGATACGCAGTATTTT.

This clonotype was counted between two and nine times. The V and J genes are TRBV24-1 and TRBJ2-5; TRBD1 matches at 8 bases. V gave up 4 bases and J gave up 9 bases; unmatched junction bases: 12. CDR3 length: 15 amino acids. CDR1 KGHDR and CDR2 SFDVKD come from the germline V gene. CDR3 coding DNA: TGTGCCACCAGTGACCGTGGACAGGGAGGAGGAGCCCAGTACTTC. As protein: CATSDRGQGGGAQYF.

This clonotype showed up many times. The chain has TRBV12-3 or TRBV12-4 and TRBJ1-6; TRBD1 matches at 7 bases. V dropped 10 bases and J dropped 9; count of bases not matched to a gene: 9. The CDR3 contains 13 residues. CDR3 sequence: CATTTDRASPLHF. CDR3 nucleotide sequence: TGTGCCACCACTACCGACAGGGCTTCACCCCTCCACTTT.

This clonotype was picked up many times. The rearrangement uses TRBV29-1 and TRBJ1-2, with D unresolved. Germline CDR1 is SQVTM and CDR2 is ANQGSEA. This CDR3 spans 13 amino acids. V was shortened by 6 bases and J by 3 bases, with 14 bases between the two germline ends. The CDR3 is CSVRRSEYYGYTF. DNA of the CDR3: TGCAGCGTCCGCAGGAGTGAATACTATGGCTACACCTTC.

This clonotype was recorded at least ten times. The chain recombines TRBV6-2 or TRBV6-3 with TRBJ1-1; maybe TRBD1 (6 bases). Per germline, CDR1 MNHEY and CDR2 SVGEGT. CDR3 length: 17 residues. The germline V and J ends were trimmed by 6 bases and 1 base, with 21 bases remaining between them. The CDR3 region has the DNA TGTGCCAGCAGGAGTGAGAGGGTCGGGGGCCCGAACACTGAAGCTTTCTTT. This encodes CASRSERVGGPNTEAFF.

In its sample, this clonotype was seen many times. V is TRBV4-1 and J is TRBJ1-2, with D unresolved. Trimming pared 1 base from V and 4 bases from J, leaving 13 bases between. Germline CDR1 and CDR2: MGHRA and YSYEKL. The CDR3 covers 15 residues. In nucleotides, the CDR3 is TGCGCCAGCAGCCAAGGGGCCACGGTCTTCTATGGCTACACCTTC. Protein product: CASSQGATVFYGYTF.

There are many counts of this clonotype. This chain uses TRBV5-1 with TRBJ2-2; D remains ambiguous. This CDR3 comprises 15 residues. CDR1 and CDR2 (germline): SGHRS, YFSETQ. V was pared by 4 bases and J by 6 bases, with 16 bases between. The CDR3 nucleotides are TGCGCCAGCAGCCCGAGACATGGTGCCGCCGGGGAGCTGTTTTTT. Its translation is CASSPRHGAAGELFF.

This clonotype was counted between two and nine times. The chain joins TRBV28 to TRBJ1-4; 9 bases align to TRBD1. The J segment lost 8 bases and the V segment lost 4 bases, leaving 8 bases of the junction unmatched. Germline CDR1 reads MDHEN; CDR2 reads SYDVKM. This CDR3 has 15 residues. DNA of the CDR3: TGTGCCAGCAGTTCCCCCACAGGGGGCGGAGAAAAACTGTTTTTT. Its translation is CASSSPTGGGEKLFF.

This clonotype came up a few times. The V and J genes are TRBV14 and TRBJ1-1; 12 bases are a match to TRBD1. Germline values: CDR1 SGHDN, CDR2 FVKESK. Trimming took 4 bases from V and 3 from J; bases not matched to a gene: 12. This CDR3 has 18 amino acids. The CDR3 bases are TGTGCCAGCAGCCCCCTCGGGACAGGGGGCGCTTGGGACACTGAAGCTTTCTTT. Its protein product is CASSPLGTGGAWDTEAFF.

This clonotype was picked up a small number of times. V usage is TRBV7-6 and J usage is TRBJ2-5; the D is unclear. From germline, CDR1 is SGHVS and CDR2 FNYEAQ. The CDR3 consists of 15 residues. Deletions cut 5 bases from V and 5 bases from J, with 18 bases between. CDR3 in amino acids: CASSKDRGGVETQYF. In nucleotides, the CDR3 is TGTGCCAGCAGCAAAGATCGTGGTGGTGTGGAGACCCAGTACTTC. The entire variable domain, with the rest obtained from reference TRBV7-6 and TRBJ2-5, is as follows: GAGVSQSPRYKVTKRGQDVALRCDPISGHVSLYWYRQALGQGPEFLTYFNYEAQQDKSGLPNDRFSAERPEGSISTLTIQRTEQRDSAMYRCASSKDRGGVETQYFGPGTRLLVL.

This clonotype has only a few counts. The chain joins TRBV3-1 to TRBJ2-1, with D possibly being TRBD2 (6 bases). Germline lookup yields CDR1 LGHDT and CDR2 YNNKEL (reference sequence). Trimming pared 4 bases from V and 6 bases from J, leaving 16 bases between. CDR3 size: 15 residues. DNA of the CDR3: TGTGCCAGCAGCCCAAATGCGGGACCTCTCAATGAGCAGTTCTTC. Encoded protein: CASSPNAGPLNEQFF.

The chain couples TRBV27 to TRBJ2-5; D is possibly TRBD2 (6 bases). In germline, CDR1 is MNHEY, CDR2 SMNVEV (reference sequence). V was shortened by 3 bases and J by 5 bases, with 16 bases between the two germline ends. The CDR3 loop spans 15 amino acids. The CDR3 protein is CASSLGGGMFETQYF. The CDR3 DNA reads TGTGCCAGCAGTTTGGGTGGCGGGATGTTTGAGACCCAGTACTTC.

This clonotype was counted a few times. The chain joins TRBV28 to TRBJ2-1; no firm D call. Trimming took off 2 bases at V and 8 bases at J, with 19 bases between the two ends. The length of the CDR3 is 16 residues. Germline V CDR1 and CDR2: MDHEN, SYDVKM. The CDR3: CASSLHTLRMSYEQFF. CDR3 DNA: TGTGCCAGCAGTTTACACACCCTTAGGATGAGCTATGAGCAGTTCTTC.

This clonotype was counted only a few times. The V and J genes are TRBV2 and TRBJ1-1; possibly TRBD1 for D (5 bases). Trimming left V 6 bases short and J 5 bases short, with 16 bases between. The CDR3 is 14 amino acids. In germline, CDR1 is SNHLY, CDR2 FYNNEI. The chain's CDR3 is CASRSHQGGTEAFF. CDR3 DNA sequence: TGTGCCAGCAGGTCCCACCAGGGTGGGACTGAAGCTTTCTTT.

J is TRBJ2-3 and V is TRBV6-5; perhaps D is TRBD1 or TRBD2 (6 bases each). The CDR3 extends over 15 amino acids. Trimming stripped 4 bases from V and 8 bases from J, with 19 bases between. Per the germline V gene, CDR1 is MNHEY and CDR2 is SVGAGI. CDR3 protein: CASSSGELEGGTQYF. For the CDR3, the DNA is TGTGCCAGCAGTTCGGGTGAACTTGAGGGGGGTACGCAGTATTTT.